This TCR beta chain was sequenced during a study of cytomegalovirus exposure and HLA in healthy donors. The donors formed part of the 120-subject validation cohort, distinct from the roughly 660-subject first cohort. To note about this clone: Its matching antigen is unknown.

Repertoires were generated with immunoSEQ multiplex PCR, while TCRdb's copy carries only in-frame clones and drops some. The data contain around 170,000 clones, around 90% of them singletons. Germline V gene lookup returns CDR1 MNHEY and CDR2 SMNVEV (reference sequence). Trimming left V 5 bases short and J 4 bases short, with 11 bases between. The CDR3 spans 13 residues. Overall study findings and caveats: A later analysis found first-cohort TCR clusters tended to co-occur in the 120 validation repertoires. Overall, around 160 TCR beta chains were annotated as cytomegalovirus-associated. Under in vitro conditions, a few CMV-associated chains were confirmed as specific for CMV antigens.

The chain links TRBV27 to TRBJ1-2; weak D call: TRBD1 (5 bases). The sample consisted of PBMCs. The clonotype originates from a man aged 18 to 30 in good health and CMV-seronegative. As DNA, the CDR3 is TGTGCCAGCAGTGACAGCTACATCTATGGCTACACCTTC. Translated: CASSDSYIYGYTF.